This TCR beta chain came from a study of T cell changes during pregnancy in multiple sclerosis. Assay used: immunoSEQ multiplex PCR; TCRdb lists only in-frame clones, some missing. The sample consists of tens of thousands of clones, under 95% of them appearing once. There are a few counts of this clone. CDR1 and CDR2 from the germline V gene are SGHRS and YFSETQ. CDR3 length equals 13 residues. After removal of 1 base from V and 7 bases from J, the junction contained 2 bases not matched to a gene. The receptor comes from a female donor with multiple sclerosis, enrolled in a pregnancy study. The rearrangement joins TRBV5-1 to TRBJ2-7; 10 bases fit TRBD2. The specimen comprised CD4+ T cells from peripheral blood mononuclear cells, sampled after pregnancy. CDR3 nucleotides: TGCGCCAGCAGCTTGATAGCGGGAGGTGAGCAGTACTTC. Translated, it gives CASSLIAGGEQYF.